The source of this T cell receptor beta chain is a study of T-cell memory formation after mild COVID-19. Constant-segment-primed 5'RACE gave TCR alpha and TCR beta cDNA libraries with sample barcodes and UMIs. TCRdb reprocessed the 5' RACE reads with MiXCR, giving one entry per CDR3 protein. Of 180,000 or so distinct CDR3 sequences listed, 16% are singletons. There are a few counts of this clonotype. The V end was cut by 6 bases, the J end by 7 bases, with 22 bases between. Germline V gives CDR1 DFQATT, CDR2 SNEGSKA (reference sequence). The CDR3 is 14 residues long. The sample consisted of PBMCs or a T cell subset sorted from them (not recorded which). The chain links TRBV20-1 to TRBJ2-7; perhaps D is TRBD1 or TRBD2 (6 bases each). The receptor's source is an adult woman who had mild COVID-19 (a few samples of this study predate the infection). Cell type and time point are not known. The CDR3 nucleotides read TGCAGTGCCCCGGAGGGCAGGGGAAGTCGGGAGCAGTACTTC. Protein sequence: CSAPEGRGSREQYF.